This TCR beta chain was recorded in a study of T cell changes during pregnancy in multiple sclerosis. Clones were read by immunoSEQ multiplex PCR, and TCRdb kept only the in-frame ones, dropping some. The sample has around 63,000 clones; around 94% are singletons. This sequence originates from a female donor in good health, enrolled as a control in a pregnancy study. The sample consisted of CD8+ T cells from peripheral blood mononuclear cells, taken in the third trimester of pregnancy.

This CDR3 is CAISDGRTDTDTQYF. The CDR3 DNA follows: TGTGCCATCAGTGATGGCCGGACAGACACAGATACGCAGTATTTT. V is TRBV10-3 and J is TRBJ2-3; D is possibly TRBD1 (6 bases). The ends were cut back, 3 bases at V and 2 bases at J, with 12 bases in the middle. The CDR3 runs to 15 residues. Germline CDR1 ENHRY, CDR2 SYGVKD.